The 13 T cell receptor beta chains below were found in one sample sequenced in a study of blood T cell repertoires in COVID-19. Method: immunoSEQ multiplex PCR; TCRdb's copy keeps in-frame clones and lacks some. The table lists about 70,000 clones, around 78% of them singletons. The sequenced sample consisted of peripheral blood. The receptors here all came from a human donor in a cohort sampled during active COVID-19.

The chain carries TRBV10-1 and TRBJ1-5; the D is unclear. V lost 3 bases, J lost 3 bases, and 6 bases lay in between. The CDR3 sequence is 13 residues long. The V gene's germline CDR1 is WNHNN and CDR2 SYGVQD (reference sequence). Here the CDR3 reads CASSEAPNQPQHF. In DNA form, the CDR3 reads TGCGCCAGCAGTGAAGCACCCAATCAGCCCCAGCATTTT.

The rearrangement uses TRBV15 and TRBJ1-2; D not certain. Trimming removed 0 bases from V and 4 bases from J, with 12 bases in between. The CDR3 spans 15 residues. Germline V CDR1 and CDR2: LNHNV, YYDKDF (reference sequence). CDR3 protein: CATSREAGGVYGYTF. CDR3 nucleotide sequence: TGTGCCACCAGCAGAGAGGCGGGAGGTGTCTATGGCTACACCTTC.

The DNA of the CDR3 is TGTGCCAGCAGCTTAACAGGGGGTTTTGCGCCCCAGTATTTT. Protein sequence: CASSLTGGFAPQYF. The chain combines TRBV11-2 with TRBJ1-5, with 8 nucleotides matching TRBD1. Matching the DNA end better, TRBJ2-3 makes the J call doubtful. Germline CDR1 SGHAT, CDR2 FQNNGV. The CDR3 spans 14 residues.

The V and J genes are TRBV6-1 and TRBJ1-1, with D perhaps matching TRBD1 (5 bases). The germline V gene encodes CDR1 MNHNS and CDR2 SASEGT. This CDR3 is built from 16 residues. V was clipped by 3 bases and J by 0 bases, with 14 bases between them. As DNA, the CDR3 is TGTGCCAGCAGTGATAGTCGGGGGTACCTGAACACTGAAGCTTTCTTT. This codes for CASSDSRGYLNTEAFF.

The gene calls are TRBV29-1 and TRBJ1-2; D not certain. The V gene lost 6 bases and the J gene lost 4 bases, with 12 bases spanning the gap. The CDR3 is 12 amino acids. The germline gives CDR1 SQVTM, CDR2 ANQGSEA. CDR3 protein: CSVPDGSYGYTF. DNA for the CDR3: TGCAGCGTCCCCGACGGGTCCTATGGCTACACCTTC.

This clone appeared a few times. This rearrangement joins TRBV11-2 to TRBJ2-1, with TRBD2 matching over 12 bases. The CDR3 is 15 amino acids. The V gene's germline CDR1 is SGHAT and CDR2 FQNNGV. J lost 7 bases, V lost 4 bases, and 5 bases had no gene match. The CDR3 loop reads CASSSLLAGGNEQFF. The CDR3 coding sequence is TGTGCCAGCAGCTCCCTGCTAGCGGGAGGGAATGAGCAGTTCTTC.

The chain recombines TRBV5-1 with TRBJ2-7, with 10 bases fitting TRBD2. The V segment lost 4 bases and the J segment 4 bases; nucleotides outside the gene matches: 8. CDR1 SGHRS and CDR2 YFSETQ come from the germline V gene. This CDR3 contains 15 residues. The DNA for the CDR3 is TGCGCCAGCAGCATTCGGACTAGCGGAGAATACGAGCAGTACTTC. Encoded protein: CASSIRTSGEYEQYF. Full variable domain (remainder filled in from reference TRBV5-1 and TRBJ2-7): KAGVTQTPRYLIKTRGQQVTLSCSPISGHRSVSWYQQTPGQGLQFLFEYFSETQRNKGNFPGRFSGRQFSNSRSEMNVSTLELGDSALYLCASSIRTSGEYEQYFGPGTRLTVT.

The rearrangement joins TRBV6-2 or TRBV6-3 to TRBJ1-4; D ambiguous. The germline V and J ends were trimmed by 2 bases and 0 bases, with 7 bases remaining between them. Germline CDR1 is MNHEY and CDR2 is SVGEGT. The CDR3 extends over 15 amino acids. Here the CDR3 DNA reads TGTGCCAGCAGTTACGTGAGGGCAACTAATGAAAAACTGTTTTTT. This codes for CASSYVRATNEKLFF.

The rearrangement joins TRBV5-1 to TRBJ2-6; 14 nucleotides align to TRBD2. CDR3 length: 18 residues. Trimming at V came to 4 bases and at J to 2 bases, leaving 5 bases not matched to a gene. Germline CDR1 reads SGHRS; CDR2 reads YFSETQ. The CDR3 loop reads CASSTRLAGGAGANVLTF. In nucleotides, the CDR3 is TGCGCCAGCAGCACCCGACTAGCGGGAGGGGCTGGGGCCAACGTCCTGACTTTC.

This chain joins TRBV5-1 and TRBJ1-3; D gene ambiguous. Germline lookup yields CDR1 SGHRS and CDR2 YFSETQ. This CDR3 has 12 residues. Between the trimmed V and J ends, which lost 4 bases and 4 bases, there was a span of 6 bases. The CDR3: CASSPGGNTIYF. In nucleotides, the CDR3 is TGCGCCAGCAGCCCAGGAGGAAACACCATATATTTT.

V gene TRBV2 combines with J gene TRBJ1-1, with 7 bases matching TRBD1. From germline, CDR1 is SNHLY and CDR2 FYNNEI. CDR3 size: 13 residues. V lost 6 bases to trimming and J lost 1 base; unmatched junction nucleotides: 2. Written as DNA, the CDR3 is TGTGCCAGCAGACGACAGGGGAACACTGAAGCTTTCTTT. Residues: CASRRQGNTEAFF. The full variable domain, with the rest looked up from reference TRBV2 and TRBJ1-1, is EPEVTQTPSHQVTQMGQEVILRCVPISNHLYFYWYRQILGQKVEFLVSFYNNEISEKSEIFDDQFSVERPDGSNFTLKIRSTKLEDSAMYFCASRRQGNTEAFFGQGTRLTVV.

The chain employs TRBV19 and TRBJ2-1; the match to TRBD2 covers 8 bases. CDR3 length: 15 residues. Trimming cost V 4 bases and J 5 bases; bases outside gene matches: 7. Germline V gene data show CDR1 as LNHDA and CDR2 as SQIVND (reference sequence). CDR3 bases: TGTGCCAGTAGTAATCCGGGACTAGGGGACAATGAGCAGTTCTTC. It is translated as CASSNPGLGDNEQFF.

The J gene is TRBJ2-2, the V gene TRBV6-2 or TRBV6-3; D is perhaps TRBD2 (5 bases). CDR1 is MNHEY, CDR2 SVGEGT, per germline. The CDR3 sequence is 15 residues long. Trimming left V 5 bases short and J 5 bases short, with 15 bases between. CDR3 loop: CASSKRTGSTGELFF. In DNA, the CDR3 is TGTGCCAGCAGTAAGAGGACTGGTTCGACCGGGGAGCTGTTTTTT.